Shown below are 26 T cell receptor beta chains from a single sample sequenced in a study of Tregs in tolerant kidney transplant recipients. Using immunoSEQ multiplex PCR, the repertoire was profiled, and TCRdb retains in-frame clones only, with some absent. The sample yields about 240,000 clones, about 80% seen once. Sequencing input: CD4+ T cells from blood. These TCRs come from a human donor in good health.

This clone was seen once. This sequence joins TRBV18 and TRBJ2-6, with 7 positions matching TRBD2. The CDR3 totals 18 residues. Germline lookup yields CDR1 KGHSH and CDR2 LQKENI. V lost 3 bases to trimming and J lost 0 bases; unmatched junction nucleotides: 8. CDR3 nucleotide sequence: TGTGCCAGCTCACCGGGGGGGGATTATGCCTCTGGGGCCAACGTCCTGACTTTC. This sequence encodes CASSPGGDYASGANVLTF.

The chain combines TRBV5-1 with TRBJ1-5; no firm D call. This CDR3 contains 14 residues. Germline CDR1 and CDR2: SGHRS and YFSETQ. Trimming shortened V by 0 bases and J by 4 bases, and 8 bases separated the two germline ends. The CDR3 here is CASSLVSGNQPQHF. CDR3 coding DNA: TGCGCCAGCAGCTTGGTCAGCGGAAATCAGCCCCAGCATTTT.

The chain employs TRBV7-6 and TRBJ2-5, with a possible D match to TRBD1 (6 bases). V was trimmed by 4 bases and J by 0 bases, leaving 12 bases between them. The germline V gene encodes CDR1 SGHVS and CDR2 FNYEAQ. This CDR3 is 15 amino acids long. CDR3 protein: CASSSGVVDQETQYF. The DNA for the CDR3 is TGTGCCAGCAGCTCAGGGGTAGTAGACCAAGAGACCCAGTACTTC.

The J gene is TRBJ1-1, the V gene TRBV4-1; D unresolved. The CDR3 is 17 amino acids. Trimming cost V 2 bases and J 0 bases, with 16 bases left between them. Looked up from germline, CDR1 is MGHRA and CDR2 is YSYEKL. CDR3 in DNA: TGCGCCAGCAGCCAATCCCGGACGGGGTCCATGAACACTGAAGCTTTCTTT. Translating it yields CASSQSRTGSMNTEAFF.

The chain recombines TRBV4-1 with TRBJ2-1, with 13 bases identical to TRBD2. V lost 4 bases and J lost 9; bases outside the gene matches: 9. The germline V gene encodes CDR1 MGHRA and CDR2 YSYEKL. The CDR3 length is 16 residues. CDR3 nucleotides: TGCGCCAGCAGCCGCCCCGGGACTAGCGGGACCACTGAGCAGTTCTTC. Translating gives CASSRPGTSGTTEQFF.

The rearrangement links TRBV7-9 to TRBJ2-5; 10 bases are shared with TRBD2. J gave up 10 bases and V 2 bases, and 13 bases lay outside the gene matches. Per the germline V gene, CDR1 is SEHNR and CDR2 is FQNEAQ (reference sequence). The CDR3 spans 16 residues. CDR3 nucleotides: TGTGCCAGCAGCTTAATTTCCCGACTAGCGGGCGGCCTCCAGTACTTC. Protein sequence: CASSLISRLAGGLQYF. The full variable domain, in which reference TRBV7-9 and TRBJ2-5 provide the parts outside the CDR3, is DTGVSQNPRHKITKRGQNVTFRCDPISEHNRLYWYRQTLGQGPEFLTYFQNEAQLEKSRLLSDRFSAERPKGSFSTLEIQRTEQGDSAMYLCASSLISRLAGGLQYFGPGTRLLVL.

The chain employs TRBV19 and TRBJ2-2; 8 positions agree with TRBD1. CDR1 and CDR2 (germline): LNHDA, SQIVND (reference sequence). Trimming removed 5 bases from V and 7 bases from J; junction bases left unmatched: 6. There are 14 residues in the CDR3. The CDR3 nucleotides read TGTGCCAGTAGTTGGTCAGGGGGCGGCGGGGAGCTGTTTTTT. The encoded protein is CASSWSGGGGELFF.

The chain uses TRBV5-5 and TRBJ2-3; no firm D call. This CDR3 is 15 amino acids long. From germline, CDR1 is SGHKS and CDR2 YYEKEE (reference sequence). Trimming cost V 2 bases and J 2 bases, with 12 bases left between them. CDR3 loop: CASSFTPIPTDTQYF. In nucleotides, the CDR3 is TGTGCCAGCAGCTTCACACCAATTCCCACAGATACGCAGTATTTT. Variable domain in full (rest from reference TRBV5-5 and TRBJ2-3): DAGVTQSPTHLIKTRGQQVTLRCSPISGHKSVSWYQQVLGQGPQFIFQYYEKEERGRGNFPDRFSARQFPNYSSELNVNALLLGDSALYLCASSFTPIPTDTQYFGPGTRLTVL.

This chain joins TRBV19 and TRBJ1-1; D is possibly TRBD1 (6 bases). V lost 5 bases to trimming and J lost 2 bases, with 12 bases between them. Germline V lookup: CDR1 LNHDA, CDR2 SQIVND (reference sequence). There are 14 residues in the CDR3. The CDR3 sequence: CASSFGQRNTEAFF. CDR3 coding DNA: TGTGCCAGTAGTTTCGGACAGAGAAACACTGAAGCTTTCTTT.

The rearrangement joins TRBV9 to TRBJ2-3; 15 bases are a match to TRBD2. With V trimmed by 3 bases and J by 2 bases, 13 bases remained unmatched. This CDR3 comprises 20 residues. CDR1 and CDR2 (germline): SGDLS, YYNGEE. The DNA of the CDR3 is TGTGCCAGCAGCGCCAGAACCTGGGGACTAGCGGGGGGAACCACAGATACGCAGTATTTT. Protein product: CASSARTWGLAGGTTDTQYF.

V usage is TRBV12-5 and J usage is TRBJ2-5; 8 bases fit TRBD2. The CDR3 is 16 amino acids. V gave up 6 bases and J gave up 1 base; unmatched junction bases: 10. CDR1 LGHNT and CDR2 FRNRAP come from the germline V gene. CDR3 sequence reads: CASGSEFGGAQETQYF. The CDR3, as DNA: TGTGCTAGTGGCTCTGAATTCGGGGGGGCCCAAGAGACCCAGTACTTC.

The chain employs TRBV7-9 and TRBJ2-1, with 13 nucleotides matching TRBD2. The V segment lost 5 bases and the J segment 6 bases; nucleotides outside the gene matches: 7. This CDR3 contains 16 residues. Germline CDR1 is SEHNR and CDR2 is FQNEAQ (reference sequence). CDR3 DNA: TGTGCCAGCAGCCATAGGACTAGCGGGAGACCCAATGAGCAGTTCTTC. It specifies CASSHRTSGRPNEQFF.

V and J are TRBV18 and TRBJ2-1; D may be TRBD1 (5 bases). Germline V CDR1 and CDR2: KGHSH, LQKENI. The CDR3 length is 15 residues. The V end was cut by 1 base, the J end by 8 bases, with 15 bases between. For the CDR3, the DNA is TGTGCCAGCTCACCACGATTGGCAGGGTCGGATGAGCAGTTCTTC. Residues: CASSPRLAGSDEQFF.

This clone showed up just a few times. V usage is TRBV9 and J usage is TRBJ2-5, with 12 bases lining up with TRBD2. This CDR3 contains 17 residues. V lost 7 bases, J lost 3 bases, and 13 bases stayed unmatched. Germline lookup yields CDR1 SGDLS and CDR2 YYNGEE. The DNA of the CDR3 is TGTGCCAGCTCCAAGGCTAGCGGGGGGGCCGGGGAAGAGACCCAGTACTTC. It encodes CASSKASGGAGEETQYF.

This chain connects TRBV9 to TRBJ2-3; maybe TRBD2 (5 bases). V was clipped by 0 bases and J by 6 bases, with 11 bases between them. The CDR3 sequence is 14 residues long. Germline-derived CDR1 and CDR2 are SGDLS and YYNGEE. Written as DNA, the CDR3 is TGTGCCAGCAGCGTAGACCGGGTAGCGGATACGCAGTATTTT. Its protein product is CASSVDRVADTQYF.

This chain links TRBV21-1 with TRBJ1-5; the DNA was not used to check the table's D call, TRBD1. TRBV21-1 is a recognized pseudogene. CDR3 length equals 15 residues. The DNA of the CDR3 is TGTGCCACCGTATCCGGACAGGGCCCTAATCAGCCCCAGCATTTT. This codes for CATVSGQGPNQPQHF.

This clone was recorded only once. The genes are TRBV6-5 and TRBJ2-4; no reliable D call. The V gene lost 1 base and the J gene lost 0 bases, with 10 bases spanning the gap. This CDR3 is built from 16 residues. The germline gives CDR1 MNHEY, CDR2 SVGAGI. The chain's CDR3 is CASSYYRSLAKNIQYF. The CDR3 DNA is TGTGCCAGCAGTTACTACCGTAGCTTAGCCAAAAACATTCAGTACTTC.

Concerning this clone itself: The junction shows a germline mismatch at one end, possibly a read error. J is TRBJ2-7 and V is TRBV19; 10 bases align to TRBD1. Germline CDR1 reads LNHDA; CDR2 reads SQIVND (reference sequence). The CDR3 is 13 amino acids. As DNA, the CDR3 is TGTGCCAGTAGTATCGCCGGGACAGGGGCCGTTTTCTTC. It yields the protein CASSIAGTGAVFF.

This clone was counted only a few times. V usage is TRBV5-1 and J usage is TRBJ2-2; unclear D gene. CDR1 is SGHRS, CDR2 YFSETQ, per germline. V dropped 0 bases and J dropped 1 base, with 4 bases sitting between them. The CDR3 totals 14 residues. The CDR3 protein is CASSLDGNTGELFF. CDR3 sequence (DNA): TGCGCCAGCAGCTTGGACGGGAACACCGGGGAGCTGTTTTTT.

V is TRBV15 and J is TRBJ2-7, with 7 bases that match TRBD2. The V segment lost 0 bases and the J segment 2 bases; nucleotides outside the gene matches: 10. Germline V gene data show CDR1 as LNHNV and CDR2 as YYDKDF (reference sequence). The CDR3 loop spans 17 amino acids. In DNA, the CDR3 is TGTGCCACCAGCAGAGATCGTGGCGGGAGAAGAGCCTACGAGCAGTACTTC. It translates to CATSRDRGGRRAYEQYF.

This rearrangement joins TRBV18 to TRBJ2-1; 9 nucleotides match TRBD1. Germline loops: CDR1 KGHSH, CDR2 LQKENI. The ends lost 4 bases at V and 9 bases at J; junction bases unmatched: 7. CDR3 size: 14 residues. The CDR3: CASSQNRGRVEQFF. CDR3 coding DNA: TGTGCCAGCTCACAAAACAGGGGGCGAGTTGAGCAGTTCTTC.

This CDR3 is CASSLLVRGGNTEAFF. In DNA, the CDR3 is TGTGCCAGCAGTTTATTGGTCAGGGGCGGGAACACTGAAGCTTTCTTT. This chain links TRBV27 with TRBJ1-1; perhaps TRBD1 as D (6 bases). With 1 base removed from V and 1 base from J, the gap between germline ends came to 13 bases. The CDR3 sequence is 16 residues long. Germline CDR1 and CDR2: MNHEY and SMNVEV (reference sequence).

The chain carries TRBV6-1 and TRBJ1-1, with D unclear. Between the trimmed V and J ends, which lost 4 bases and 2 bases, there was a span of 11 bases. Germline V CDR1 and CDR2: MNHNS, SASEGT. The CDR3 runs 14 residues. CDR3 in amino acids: CASSAGLLNTEAFF. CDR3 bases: TGTGCCAGCAGTGCCGGTCTCCTTAACACTGAAGCTTTCTTT.

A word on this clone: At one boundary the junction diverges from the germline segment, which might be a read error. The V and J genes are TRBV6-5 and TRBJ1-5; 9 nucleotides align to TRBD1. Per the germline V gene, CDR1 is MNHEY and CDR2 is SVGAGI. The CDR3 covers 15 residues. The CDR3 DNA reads TGTGCCAGCAGACGACAGGGGGTGAGCAATCAGCCCCAGCAATTT. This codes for CASRRQGVSNQPQQF.

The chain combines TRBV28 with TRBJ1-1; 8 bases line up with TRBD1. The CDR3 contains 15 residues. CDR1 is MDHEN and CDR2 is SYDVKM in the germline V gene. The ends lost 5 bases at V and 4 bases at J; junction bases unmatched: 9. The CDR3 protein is CASSTARQGITEAFF. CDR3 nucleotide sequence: TGTGCCAGCAGTACAGCACGACAGGGGATCACTGAAGCTTTCTTT.

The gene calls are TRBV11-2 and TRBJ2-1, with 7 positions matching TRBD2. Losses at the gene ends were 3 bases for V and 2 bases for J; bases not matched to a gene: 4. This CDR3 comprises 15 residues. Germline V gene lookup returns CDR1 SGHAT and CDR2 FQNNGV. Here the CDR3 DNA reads TGTGCCAGCAGCTTTTCTAGCGGAGCCTACAATGAGCAGTTCTTC. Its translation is CASSFSSGAYNEQFF.